The present TCR beta chain was sequenced within a study of T cells after yellow fever vaccination. General observations from the study: Relatively few clonotypes were ones that appeared in both CD4 and CD8 compartments. A large majority of primary-vaccination clones showed up again after the booster (about 96% CD4, around 88% CD8).

The CDR3 spans 19 residues. Germline assignment: CDR1 SGHRS and CDR2 YFSETQ. V lost 3 bases and J lost 0; bases outside the gene matches: 12. The authors made TCR cDNA by 5'RACE template switching, adding a universal primer site and UMIs. TCRdb reanalysed the 5' RACE reads using MiXCR and keeps one entry per CDR3 protein. The sample holds 120,000 to 150,000 distinct CDR3 sequences; over 7% are singletons and the top ten take under 0.85%. As to this clonotype: Its antigen is undetermined.

Sequencing was performed on CD4+ T cells sorted from PBMCs, taken 5 days after the yellow fever booster vaccination. The sequence was collected from a man aged 25-45 years who received the YFV17D yellow fever vaccine. J is TRBJ2-7 and V is TRBV5-1; 13 bases are shared with TRBD2. The CDR3 bases are TGCGCCAGCAGCTCCCGTGGAGGACTAGCGGGAGCTGTCTCCTACGAGCAGTACTTC. This encodes CASSSRGGLAGAVSYEQYF.